The T cell receptor beta chain described here comes from a study of CD8 T cells in ankylosing spondylitis. Quantitative 5'-RACE with molecular barcodes generated TCR beta libraries. From the 5' RACE reads, TCRdb called clonotypes with MiXCR, one entry per CDR3 protein. The sample carries about 200,000 distinct CDR3 sequences, around 13% recorded once. As regards this clonotype: Antigen: not known.

The CDR3 extends over 14 amino acids. The study, taken as a whole, reports: It was reported that disease-linked clones were significantly enriched in matched ankylosing spondylitis synovial fluid.

This chain uses TRBV21-1 with TRBJ1-1; no DNA check was done on the table's D call, TRBD1. TRBV21-1 is shown as a pseudogene. Material for sequencing was blood, either unsorted or a sorted T cell fraction (not recorded which). This TCR came from a male donor with ankylosing spondylitis or in good health (not recorded which). The CDR3 nucleotides read TGTGCCAGCAGCGCCCCGGGCCCGAACACTGAAGCTTTCTTT. This sequence encodes CASSAPGPNTEAFF.